This T cell receptor (beta chain) was identified in a study of T cell clonality in common variable immunodeficiency. Study-wide points: Compared with controls, CVID subjects had fewer shared TCRbeta clones. CVID subjects had higher TCRbeta clonality than healthy controls, most marked in about a third. The cause of increased CVID clonality remains unclear without subpopulation sequencing.

Equal genomic DNA amounts from CVID and control samples were sequenced. The repertoire was sequenced with immunoSEQ multiplex PCR; TCRdb's copy has only in-frame clones and lacks some. The sample presents 40,000 or so clones, none singletons. CDR3 size: 16 residues. V shed 3 bases and J shed 2 bases, with 15 bases lying between them. Germline CDR1 ENHRY, CDR2 SYGVKD. This clone came up many times. Antigen unknown. The read ends 3 residues before the CDR3 terminus; that terminus is restored from the germline J gene. The sequenced sample consisted of peripheral blood mononuclear cells. This receptor was obtained from a person aged 18 to 75 in good health. V is TRBV10-3 and J is TRBJ2-3; a weak D match, TRBD2 (5 bases). The sequenced part of the CDR3 DNA is TGTGCCATCAGTGATCCCCTCGGACTTGACACAGATACG. Its protein is CAISDPLGLDTDT. The entire CDR3 protein is CAISDPLGLDTDTQYF.